A single sample is the source of the 2 T cell receptor beta chains below, sequenced in a study of shared clonotypes between healthy human individuals. Here immunoSEQ multiplex PCR was the method, and the copy in TCRdb shows in-frame clones only, minus some. This table has around 530,000 clones, around 78% appearing once. The sequenced sample consisted of PBMCs. The source is a woman aged 40 to 55 in good health. Some clones in this sample may be carry-over from other donors' samples.

The J gene is TRBJ2-3, the V gene TRBV7-8, with D possibly TRBD2 on 6 matching bases. The germline V gene encodes CDR1 SGHVS and CDR2 FQNEAQ. V dropped 7 bases and J dropped 0 bases, with 14 bases sitting between them. This CDR3 is built from 15 residues. CDR3 nucleotides: TGTGCCAGCAATGCGAGGAGGGCTAGCACAGATACGCAGTATTTT. Translation: CASNARRASTDTQYF.

A few counts support this clone. The chain carries TRBV9 and TRBJ2-3; D not certain. V lost 0 bases to trimming and J lost 4 bases, with 12 bases between them. Germline CDR1 is SGDLS and CDR2 is YYNGEE. The CDR3 runs 15 residues. Here the CDR3 reads CASSVVGSYADTQYF. CDR3 in DNA: TGTGCCAGCAGCGTAGTGGGTAGCTACGCAGATACGCAGTATTTT.